The table lists the clone carrying this T cell receptor beta chain with many counts. Antigen: not known. Time point described: patch test 2, 6 weeks after DPC sensitization. The sample's treatment: therapeutic diphenylcyclopropenone sensitization with weekly scalp DPC. Unfractionated whole blood was the source from which total RNA was extracted. TCRdb called the RACE reads again in MiXCR, with one record for every CDR3 protein. The top ten clones hold less than 2.5% of a sample with fewer than 95,000 distinct CDR3 sequences, more than 9.5% of them seen once. This specimen comes from a study of human T cells and chemical hapten exposure. On the study more broadly: Alopecia areata, totalis and universalis patients, mostly female, were included. Per-sample variation in TCR yield stemmed mainly from small pooled library volume differences.

The J segment lost 5 bases and the V segment lost 6 bases, leaving 18 bases of the junction unmatched. CDR3 length: 18 amino acids. Germline V gene lookup returns CDR1 MNHEY and CDR2 SVGEGT. Study findings and constraints: Sensitizing to DPC left TCRs with a frequency above 1 in 1000 unaltered.

This receptor was taken from a man aged 35-49 years with alopecia areata. Some clones in this sample may be carry-over from other donors' samples. The material was whole blood, obtained in connection with sensitization to the hapten diphenylcyclopropenone (DPC). This rearrangement joins TRBV6-2 or TRBV6-3 to TRBJ1-5; 8 positions agree with TRBD1. This chain's CDR3 is CASSQNWDRLLHDQPQHF. The CDR3 bases are TGTGCCAGCAGCCAAAACTGGGACAGGCTCTTGCACGATCAGCCCCAGCATTTT.